This TCR beta chain is drawn from a study of cytomegalovirus exposure and HLA in healthy donors. As for the study in general: Caucasian-associated ancestry cluster membership applied to approximately 84% of under 450 genotyped donors. Study results and limitations: TCR beta chains numbering roughly 150 were designated cytomegalovirus-associated.

In the PCR, 60 Vbeta and 13 Jbeta primers were used. Here immunoSEQ multiplex PCR was the method, and the copy in TCRdb shows in-frame clones only, minus some. The table lists 100,000 to 150,000 clones, over 60% of them singletons. The J segment lost 3 bases and the V segment lost 7 bases, leaving 5 bases of the junction unmatched. From germline, CDR1 is MNHNY and CDR2 SVGAGI (reference sequence). CDR3 size: 14 residues. On this clone itself: Its antigen remains unidentified.

Material for sequencing was PBMCs. This TCR was sampled from a female donor in good health and CMV-seronegative. The chain recombines TRBV6-6 with TRBJ1-4; 7 nucleotides line up with TRBD1. The chain's CDR3 is CASIGRGSNEKLFF. DNA of the CDR3: TGTGCCAGCATTGGCAGGGGGTCTAATGAAAAACTGTTTTTT.